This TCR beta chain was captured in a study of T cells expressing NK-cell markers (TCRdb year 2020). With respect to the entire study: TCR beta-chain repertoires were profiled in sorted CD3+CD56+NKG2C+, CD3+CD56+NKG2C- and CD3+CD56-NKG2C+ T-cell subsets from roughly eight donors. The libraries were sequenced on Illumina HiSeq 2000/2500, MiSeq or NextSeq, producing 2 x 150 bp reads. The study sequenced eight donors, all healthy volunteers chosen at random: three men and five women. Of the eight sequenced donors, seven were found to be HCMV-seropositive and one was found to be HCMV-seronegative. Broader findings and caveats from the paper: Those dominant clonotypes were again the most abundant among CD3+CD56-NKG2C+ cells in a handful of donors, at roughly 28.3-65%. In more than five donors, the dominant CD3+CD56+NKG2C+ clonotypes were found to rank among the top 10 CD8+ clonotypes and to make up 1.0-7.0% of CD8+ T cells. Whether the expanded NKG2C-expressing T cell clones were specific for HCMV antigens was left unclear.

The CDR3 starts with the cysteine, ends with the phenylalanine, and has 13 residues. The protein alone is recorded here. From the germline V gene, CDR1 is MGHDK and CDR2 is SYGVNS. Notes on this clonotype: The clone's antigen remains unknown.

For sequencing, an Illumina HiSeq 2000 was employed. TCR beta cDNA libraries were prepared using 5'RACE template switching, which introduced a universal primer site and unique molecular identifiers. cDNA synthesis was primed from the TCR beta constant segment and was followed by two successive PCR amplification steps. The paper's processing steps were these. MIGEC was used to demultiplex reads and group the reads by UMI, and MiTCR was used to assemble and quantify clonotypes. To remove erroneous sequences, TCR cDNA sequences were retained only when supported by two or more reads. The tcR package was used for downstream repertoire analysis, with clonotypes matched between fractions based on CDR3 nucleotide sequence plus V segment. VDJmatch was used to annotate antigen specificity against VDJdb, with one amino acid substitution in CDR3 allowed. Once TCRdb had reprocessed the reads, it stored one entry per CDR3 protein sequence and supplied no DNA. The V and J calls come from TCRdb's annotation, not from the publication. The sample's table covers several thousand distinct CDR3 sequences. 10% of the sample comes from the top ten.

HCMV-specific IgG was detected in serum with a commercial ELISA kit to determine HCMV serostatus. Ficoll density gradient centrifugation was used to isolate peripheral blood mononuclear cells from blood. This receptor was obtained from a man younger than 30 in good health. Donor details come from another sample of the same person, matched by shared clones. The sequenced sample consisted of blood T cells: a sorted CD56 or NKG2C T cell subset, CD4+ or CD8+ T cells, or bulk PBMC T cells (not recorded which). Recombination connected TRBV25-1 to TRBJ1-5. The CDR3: CASSDFFGQPQHF.